This T cell receptor (beta chain) was identified in a study of cytomegalovirus exposure and HLA in healthy donors. General study points: Later analysis identified several of the most significant clusters that appeared linked to common viral pathogens. A missense DCLRE1C variant was associated with V- and J-gene trimming of TCR beta chains in a later analysis, and an independent cohort replicated the association. Many donors carried some public TCRs, although rarity characterized most TCR sequences.

In the case of this clone: Its target is not known.

The CDR3 is 12 residues long. V was clipped by 4 bases and J by 9 bases; unmatched bases: 2. Germline CDR1 is LNHNV and CDR2 is YYDKDF (reference sequence). In the PCR, 60 Vbeta and 13 Jbeta primers were used. Method: immunoSEQ multiplex PCR; TCRdb's copy keeps in-frame clones and lacks some. The repertoire holds around 130,000 clones, about 73% seen once, with roughly 6% in the top ten. Sequenced sample: PBMCs. The chain is built from TRBV15 and TRBJ1-4; 7 nucleotides agree with TRBD1. The source of this sequence is a woman between 45 and 60 years old in good health and CMV-seropositive. CDR3 loop: CATSMDRKKLFF. CDR3 DNA sequence: TGTGCCACCAGCATGGACAGGAAAAAACTGTTTTTT.